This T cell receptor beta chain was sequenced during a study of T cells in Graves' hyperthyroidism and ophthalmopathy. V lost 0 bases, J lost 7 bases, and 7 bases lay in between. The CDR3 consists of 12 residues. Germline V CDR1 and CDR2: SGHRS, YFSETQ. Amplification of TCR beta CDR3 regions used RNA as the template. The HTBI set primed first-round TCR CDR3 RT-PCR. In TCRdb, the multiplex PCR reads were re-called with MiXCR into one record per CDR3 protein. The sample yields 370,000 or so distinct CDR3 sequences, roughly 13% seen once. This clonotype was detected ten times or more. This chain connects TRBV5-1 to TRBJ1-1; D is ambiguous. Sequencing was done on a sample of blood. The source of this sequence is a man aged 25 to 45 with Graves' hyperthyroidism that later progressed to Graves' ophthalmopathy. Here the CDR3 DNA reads TGCGCCAGCAGCTTGGGGTTTCGTGAAGCTTTCTTT. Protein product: CASSLGFREAFF.